The source of this TCR beta chain is a study of cytomegalovirus exposure and HLA in healthy donors. Study results and limitations: Sequences of the TCR beta chain were said to predict the HLA-A and HLA-B alleles of most subjects accurately.

PCR was performed using 60 Vbeta and 13 Jbeta primers. Libraries were prepared by immunoSEQ multiplex PCR; TCRdb keeps only in-frame clonotypes and omits some of them. The data hold around 94,000 clones, with around 84% observed a single time. About this clone: Its antigen remains unknown.

The V end was cut by 3 bases, the J end by 2 bases, with 7 bases between. The CDR3 consists of 13 residues. The V gene's germline CDR1 is SGDLS and CDR2 YYNGEE. V and J are TRBV9 and TRBJ2-3; D is possibly TRBD2 (5 bases). The receptor's source is a woman between 35 and 50 years old in good health and CMV-seropositive. Sample: PBMCs. CDR3 loop: CASSATNTDTQYF. The CDR3 DNA follows: TGTGCCAGCAGCGCGACTAACACAGATACGCAGTATTTT. The full variable domain, with the rest looked up from reference TRBV9 and TRBJ2-3, is DSGVTQTPKHLITATGQRVTLRCSPRSGDLSVYWYQQSLDQGLQFLIQYYNGEERAKGNILERFSAQQFPDLHSELNLSSLELGDSALYFCASSATNTDTQYFGPGTRLTVL.